A single sample is the source of the 17 T cell receptor beta chains below, sequenced in a study of T cells in Graves' hyperthyroidism and ophthalmopathy. Researchers took RNA transcripts and amplified the TCR beta CDR3 regions from them. TCR CDR3 underwent first-round RT-PCR with the HTBI primer set. TCRdb reprocessed the multiplex PCR reads via MiXCR and lists one record per CDR3 protein. The table records hundreds of thousands of distinct CDR3 sequences, around 16% of them present only once. The sequenced sample was blood. The receptor source for this set is a woman in her twenties or thirties with Graves' hyperthyroidism.

As for this clonotype: With a much larger clone just one base away, this may be a read error. The chain links TRBV12-3 or TRBV12-4 to TRBJ2-3; 8 bases match TRBD2. Trimming took 6 bases from V and 4 from J; bases not matched to a gene: 9. This CDR3 has 15 residues. CDR3 nucleotide sequence: TGTGCCAGCAGCGCTACGGGACTAGGGGCAGATACGCAGTATTTT. Amino acids: CASSATGLGADTQYF.

This clonotype was seen repeatedly, ten times or more. The chain uses TRBV2 and TRBJ2-7; the D is unclear. The CDR3 contains 11 residues. Germline V lookup: CDR1 SNHLY, CDR2 FYNNEI. The V and J ends lost 7 bases and 2 bases respectively, with 6 bases between them. The CDR3 loop reads CASTDTYEQYF. The CDR3 DNA is TGTGCCAGCACTGACACCTACGAGCAGTACTTC.

At least ten counts were recorded for this clonotype. The chain carries TRBV12-3 or TRBV12-4 and TRBJ2-1, with D hard to call. The ends were cut back, 0 bases at V and 9 bases at J, with 12 bases in the middle. The CDR3 covers 14 residues. Written as DNA, the CDR3 is TGTGCCAGCAGTTTAGCGCTGGGGTTCGGTGAGCAGTTCTTC. Amino acid sequence: CASSLALGFGEQFF.

The rearrangement joins TRBV27 to TRBJ2-3, with TRBD1 identical over 7 bases. Per the germline V gene, CDR1 is MNHEY and CDR2 is SMNVEV (reference sequence). This CDR3 spans 13 amino acids. The V segment lost 6 bases and the J segment 5 bases; nucleotides outside the gene matches: 5. CDR3 DNA: TGTGCCAGCAGGGGGACAGTTGAAGATACGCAGTATTTT. Translated, it gives CASRGTVEDTQYF.

This clonotype was counted ten times or more. The chain's CDR3 is CAWSRVLAEHYGYTF. The CDR3 DNA sequence: TGTGCCTGGAGTAGGGTTCTGGCCGAGCACTATGGCTACACCTTC. The chain carries TRBV30 and TRBJ1-2; D unresolved. The CDR3 is made up of 15 amino acids. V was clipped by 2 bases and J by 3 bases, with 16 bases between them. CDR1 is GTSNPN, CDR2 SVGIG, per germline (reference sequence).

In its sample, this clonotype was seen many times. The genes are TRBV7-3 and TRBJ2-1; TRBD2 aligns across 11 bases. Germline lookup yields CDR1 SGHTA and CDR2 FQGTGA. Trimming took 5 bases from V and 4 from J; bases not matched to a gene: 4. The CDR3 is 15 amino acids. CDR3 DNA sequence: TGTGCCAGCAGCCCACGACTAGCGGGATACAATGAGCAGTTCTTC. This sequence encodes CASSPRLAGYNEQFF.

The CDR3 is CSIRQGSADTQYF. The CDR3, as DNA: TGCAGCATCCGACAGGGAAGCGCAGATACGCAGTATTTT. This chain joins TRBV29-1 and TRBJ2-3; TRBD1 matches 7 bases. Germline lookup yields CDR1 SQVTM and CDR2 ANQGSEA. The ends lost 8 bases at V and 4 bases at J; junction bases unmatched: 9. This CDR3 has 13 residues.

The V call is TRBV7-9, the J call TRBJ1-5, with TRBD1 as a possible D gene (6 bases). Trimming stripped 5 bases from V and 9 bases from J, with 20 bases between. The CDR3 is made up of 15 amino acids. In germline, CDR1 is SEHNR, CDR2 FQNEAQ (reference sequence). The DNA of the CDR3 is TGTGCCAGCAGCCCCGGGGCCGGGAGGGGGTGGCCCCAGCATTTT. It yields the protein CASSPGAGRGWPQHF.

This clonotype occurred many times. This chain joins TRBV9 and TRBJ2-1; D gene uncertain. Germline CDR1 is SGDLS and CDR2 is YYNGEE. The CDR3 has 13 amino acids. With 0 bases removed from V and 6 bases from J, the gap between germline ends came to 7 bases. The CDR3 region has the DNA TGTGCCAGCAGCGTAGGCCCTCCCAATGAGCAGTTCTTC. Protein: CASSVGPPNEQFF. The variable domain in full, completed from reference TRBV9 and TRBJ2-1, reads DSGVTQTPKHLITATGQRVTLRCSPRSGDLSVYWYQQSLDQGLQFLIQYYNGEERAKGNILERFSAQQFPDLHSELNLSSLELGDSALYFCASSVGPPNEQFFGPGTRLTVL.

This clonotype was seen ten or more times. The chain links TRBV3-1 to TRBJ1-1; the match to TRBD1 covers 8 bases. The ends lost 0 bases at V and 3 bases at J; junction bases unmatched: 3. The CDR3 extends over 15 amino acids. Germline CDR1 and CDR2: LGHDT and YNNKEL (reference sequence). The chain's CDR3 is CASSQDQGAYTEAFF. DNA of the CDR3: TGTGCCAGCAGCCAAGATCAGGGGGCATACACTGAAGCTTTCTTT.

This clonotype was observed a handful of times. The chain joins TRBV5-1 to TRBJ2-7; 7 bases are a match to TRBD2. V shed 4 bases and J 1 base; nucleotides not matched to a gene: 17. The CDR3 spans 18 residues. Looked up from germline, CDR1 is SGHRS and CDR2 is YFSETQ. CDR3 residues: CASSPTPAGRLASYEQYF. CDR3 bases: TGCGCCAGCAGCCCAACTCCAGCGGGGAGATTAGCGTCCTACGAGCAGTACTTC.

This clonotype was detected ten times or more. This chain uses TRBV12-3 or TRBV12-4 with TRBJ2-3; no reliable D call. V shed 1 base and J shed 0 bases, with 14 bases lying between them. The CDR3 runs to 17 residues. CDR3 region: CASSLGRSSLSTDTQYF. The CDR3 DNA follows: TGTGCCAGCAGTTTAGGTCGCAGTTCCCTTAGCACAGATACGCAGTATTTT.

The CDR3 region has the DNA TGTGCCAGCAGTTTATCTGCTAGCGGATCCTACAATGAGCAGTTCTTC. Its translation is CASSLSASGSYNEQFF. The rearrangement links TRBV28 to TRBJ2-1; 7 bases match TRBD2. This CDR3 contains 16 residues. The germline V gene has CDR1 MDHEN and CDR2 SYDVKM. The V and J ends lost 1 base and 1 base, in that order; junction bases with no gene match: 4.

This clonotype was seen more than once but under ten times. This chain joins TRBV5-1 and TRBJ2-3; D perhaps matches TRBD2 (6 bases). The CDR3 totals 16 residues. Trimming left V 1 base short and J 5 bases short, with 17 bases between. From germline, CDR1 is SGHRS and CDR2 YFSETQ. The CDR3 loop reads CASSLTPGRSEDTQYF. In nucleotides, the CDR3 is TGCGCCAGCAGCTTGACCCCCGGGAGAAGCGAAGATACGCAGTATTTT.

V gene TRBV24-1 combines with J gene TRBJ2-3; D uncertain. The CDR3 length is 13 residues. Looked up from germline, CDR1 is KGHDR and CDR2 is SFDVKD. V lost 5 bases, J lost 2 bases, and 7 bases lay in between. The CDR3 nucleotides read TGTGCCACCAGTGTCCAAAACACAGATACGCAGTATTTT. Amino acid sequence: CATSVQNTDTQYF.

The chain links TRBV20-1 to TRBJ2-1; 8 nucleotides line up with TRBD2. V dropped 2 bases and J dropped 5; count of bases not matched to a gene: 8. Germline V lookup: CDR1 DFQATT, CDR2 SNEGSKA (reference sequence). The length of the CDR3 is 15 residues. The CDR3 nucleotides are TGCAGTGCTAGACCAAGCGGGAGAATCGACAATGAGCAGTTCTTC. Its protein product is CSARPSGRIDNEQFF.

The gene calls are TRBV6-1 and TRBJ2-3; the D gene is possibly TRBD2 (5 bases). The CDR3 contains 14 residues. Trimming stripped 7 bases from V and 0 bases from J, with 11 bases between. In germline, CDR1 is MNHNS, CDR2 SASEGT. The chain's CDR3 is CASNVSGSTDTQYF. The CDR3 DNA is TGTGCCAGCAATGTGAGCGGTAGCACAGATACGCAGTATTTT.